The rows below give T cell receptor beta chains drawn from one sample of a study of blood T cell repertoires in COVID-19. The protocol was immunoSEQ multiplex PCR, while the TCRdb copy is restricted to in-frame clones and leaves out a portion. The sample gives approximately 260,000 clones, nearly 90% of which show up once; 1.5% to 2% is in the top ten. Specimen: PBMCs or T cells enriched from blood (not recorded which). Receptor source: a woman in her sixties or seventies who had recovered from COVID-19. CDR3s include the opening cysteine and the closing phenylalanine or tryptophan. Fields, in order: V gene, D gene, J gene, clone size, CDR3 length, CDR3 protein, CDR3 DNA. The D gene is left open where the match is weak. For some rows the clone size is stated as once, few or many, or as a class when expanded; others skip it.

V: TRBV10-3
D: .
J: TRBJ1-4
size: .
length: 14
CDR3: CAISDRATNEKLFF
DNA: TGTGCCATCAGTGACAGGGCAACTAATGAAAAACTGTTTTTT

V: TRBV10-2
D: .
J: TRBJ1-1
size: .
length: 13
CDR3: CASSATGPTEAFF
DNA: TGCGCCAGCAGTGCGACAGGACCTACTGAAGCTTTCTTT

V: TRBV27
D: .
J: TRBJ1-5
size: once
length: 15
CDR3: CASRSQGLDNQPQHF
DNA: TGTGCCAGCAGGTCTCAGGGGCTAGACAATCAGCCCCAGCATTTT

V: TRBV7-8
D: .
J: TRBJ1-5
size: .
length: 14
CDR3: CASRLTASNQPQHF
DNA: TGTGCCAGCAGGCTTACAGCCTCCAATCAGCCCCAGCATTTT

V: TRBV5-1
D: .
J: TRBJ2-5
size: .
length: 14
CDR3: CASNSGQYQETQYF
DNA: TGCGCCAGCAACTCGGGACAATACCAAGAGACCCAGTACTTC

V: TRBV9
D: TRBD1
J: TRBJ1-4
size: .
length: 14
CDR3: CASSVTGQGEKLFF
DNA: TGTGCCAGCAGCGTGACAGGGCAGGGTGAAAAACTGTTTTTT

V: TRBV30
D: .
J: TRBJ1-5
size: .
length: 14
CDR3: CAWGAGAVDQPQHF
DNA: TGTGCCTGGGGCGCGGGGGCGGTGGATCAGCCCCAGCATTTT

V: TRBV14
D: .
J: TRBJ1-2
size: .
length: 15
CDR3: CASSEYRTAQDGYTF
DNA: TGTGCCAGCAGCGAATACAGGACAGCCCAAGATGGCTACACCTTC

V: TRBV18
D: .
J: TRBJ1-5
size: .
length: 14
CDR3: CASSSEGSNQPQHF
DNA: TGTGCCAGCTCATCGGAGGGTAGCAATCAGCCCCAGCATTTT

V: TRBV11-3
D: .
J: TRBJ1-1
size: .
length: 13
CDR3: CASSLLDNAEAFF
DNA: TGTGCCAGCAGCTTATTGGACAATGCTGAAGCTTTCTTT

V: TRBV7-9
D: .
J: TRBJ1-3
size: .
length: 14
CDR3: CASSLDRAGNTIYF
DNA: TGTGCCAGCAGCTTAGACCGGGCTGGAAACACCATATATTTT

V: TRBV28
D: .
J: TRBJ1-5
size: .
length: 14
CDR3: CASSSGRTFQPQHF
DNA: TGTGCCAGCAGTTCGGGGAGGACCTTCCAGCCCCAGCATTTT

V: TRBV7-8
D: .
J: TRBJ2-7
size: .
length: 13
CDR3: CAIGNAPVGEQYF
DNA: TGTGCCATTGGTAACGCACCCGTCGGCGAGCAGTACTTC

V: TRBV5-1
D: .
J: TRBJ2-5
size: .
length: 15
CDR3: CASSRGSQGRETQYF
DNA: TGCGCCAGCAGCCGTGGATCACAGGGCAGGGAGACCCAGTACTTC

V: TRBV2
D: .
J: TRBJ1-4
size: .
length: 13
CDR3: CASSADFNEKLFF
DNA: TGTGCCAGCAGCGCCGACTTTAATGAAAAACTGTTTTTT

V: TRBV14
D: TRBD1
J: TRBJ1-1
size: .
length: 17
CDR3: CASSQDLPGQGAVVAFF
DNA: TGTGCCAGCAGCCAAGATCTCCCGGGACAGGGGGCGGTGGTAGCTTTCTTT

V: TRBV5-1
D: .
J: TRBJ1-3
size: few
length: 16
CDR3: CASSPLGQRSGNTIYF
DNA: TGCGCCAGCAGCCCGCTGGGTCAGCGCTCTGGAAACACCATATATTTT

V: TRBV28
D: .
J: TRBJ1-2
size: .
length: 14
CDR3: CASSFNGRDYGYTF
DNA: TGTGCCAGCTCTTTTAACGGCAGGGACTATGGCTACACCTTC

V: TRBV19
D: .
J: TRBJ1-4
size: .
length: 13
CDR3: CASTGYSNEKLFF
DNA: TGTGCCAGTACGGGGTACTCTAATGAAAAACTGTTTTTT

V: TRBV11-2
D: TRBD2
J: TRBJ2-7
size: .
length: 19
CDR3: CASSTSGTSAGWVAYEQYF
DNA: TGTGCCAGCAGCACTTCCGGGACTAGCGCCGGATGGGTAGCCTACGAGCAGTACTTC

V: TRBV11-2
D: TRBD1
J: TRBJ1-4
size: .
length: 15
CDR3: CASSKWGQGGEKLFF
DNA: TGTGCCAGCAGCAAGTGGGGACAGGGAGGGGAAAAACTGTTTTTT

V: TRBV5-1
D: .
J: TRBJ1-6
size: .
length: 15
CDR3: CASSFGTINNSPLHF
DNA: TGCGCCAGCAGCTTTGGGACAATAAATAATTCACCCCTCCACTTT

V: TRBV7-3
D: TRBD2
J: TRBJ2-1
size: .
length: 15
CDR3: CASSLRTSGTGEQFF
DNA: TGTGCCAGCAGCCTCAGGACTAGCGGGACTGGTGAGCAGTTCTTC

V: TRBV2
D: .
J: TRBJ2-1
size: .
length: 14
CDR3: CASSEQGRNNEQFF
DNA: TGTGCCAGCAGTGAACAGGGCCGGAACAATGAGCAGTTCTTC

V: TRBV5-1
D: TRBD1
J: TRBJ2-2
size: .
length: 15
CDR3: CASSPGTGGPGELFF
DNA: TGCGCCAGCAGCCCCGGGACAGGGGGACCCGGGGAGCTGTTTTTT

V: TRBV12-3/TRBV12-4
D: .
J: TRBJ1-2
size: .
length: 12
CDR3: CASSSDSYGYTF
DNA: TGTGCCAGCAGTTCGGACAGCTATGGCTACACCTTC

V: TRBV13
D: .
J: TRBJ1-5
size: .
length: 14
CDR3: CASSLRAGVQPQHF
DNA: TGTGCCAGCAGCTTACGGGCAGGGGTGCAGCCCCAGCATTTT

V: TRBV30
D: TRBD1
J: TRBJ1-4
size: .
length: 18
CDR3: CAWSVQGMAQPWNEKLFF
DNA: TGTGCCTGGAGTGTACAGGGGATGGCCCAGCCCTGGAATGAAAAACTGTTTTTT

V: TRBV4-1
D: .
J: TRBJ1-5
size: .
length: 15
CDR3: CASSQGFIGNQPQHF
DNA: TGCGCCAGCAGCCAAGGGTTTATAGGCAATCAGCCCCAGCATTTT

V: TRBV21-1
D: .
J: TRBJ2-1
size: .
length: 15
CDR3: CASSKEIAGYNEQFF
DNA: TGTGCCAGCAGCAAGGAGATAGCGGGATACAATGAGCAGTTCTTC

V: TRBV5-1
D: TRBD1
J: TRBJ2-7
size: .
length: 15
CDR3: CASSTWTGVPYEQYF
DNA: TGCGCCAGCAGCACTTGGACAGGGGTACCCTACGAGCAGTACTTC

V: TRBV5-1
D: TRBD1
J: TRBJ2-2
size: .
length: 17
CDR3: CASTPGQGFPGSGELFF
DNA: TGCGCCAGCACACCGGGACAGGGGTTCCCGGGATCCGGGGAGCTGTTTTTT

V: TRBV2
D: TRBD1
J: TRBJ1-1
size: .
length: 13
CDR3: CASQGQPNTEAFF
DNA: TGTGCCAGTCAGGGACAGCCTAACACTGAAGCTTTCTTT

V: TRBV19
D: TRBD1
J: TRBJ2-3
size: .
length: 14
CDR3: CASSSPQGADTQYF
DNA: TGTGCCAGTAGTAGCCCGCAGGGGGCAGATACGCAGTATTTT

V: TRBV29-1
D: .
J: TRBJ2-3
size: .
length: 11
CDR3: CPQDNTDTQYF
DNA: TGCCCTCAGGACAACACAGATACGCAGTATTTT

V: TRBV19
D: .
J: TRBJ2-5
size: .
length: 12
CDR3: CASSGRGETQYF
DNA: TGTGCCAGTAGTGGCCGGGGGGAGACCCAGTACTTC

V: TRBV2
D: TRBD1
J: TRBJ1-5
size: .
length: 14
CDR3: CASSVPGGSQPQHF
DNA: TGTGCCAGCAGTGTTCCAGGGGGGAGTCAGCCCCAGCATTTT